The entry that follows covers one T cell receptor beta chain sequence. TCRdb's copy holds only in-frame clones and misses some; the assay was immunoSEQ multiplex PCR. The sample has approximately 89,000 clones, roughly 92% seen once. This entry comes from a study of blood T cell repertoires in COVID-19. About the study: Samples of COVID-19 (acute and convalescent) were obtained from the United States, Italy and Spain.

Germline loops: CDR1 LNHDA, CDR2 SQIVND (reference sequence). V dropped 6 bases and J dropped 3 bases, with 11 bases sitting between them. The CDR3 extends over 14 amino acids. Sequences were obtained from peripheral blood. The rearrangement links TRBV19 to TRBJ2-2, with D possibly matching TRBD1 (6 bases). The clonotype originates from a woman aged 55-70 years with active COVID-19. The CDR3 DNA is TGTGCCAGTAGAACACAGGGTGACACCGGGGAGCTGTTTTTT. It yields the protein CASRTQGDTGELFF.